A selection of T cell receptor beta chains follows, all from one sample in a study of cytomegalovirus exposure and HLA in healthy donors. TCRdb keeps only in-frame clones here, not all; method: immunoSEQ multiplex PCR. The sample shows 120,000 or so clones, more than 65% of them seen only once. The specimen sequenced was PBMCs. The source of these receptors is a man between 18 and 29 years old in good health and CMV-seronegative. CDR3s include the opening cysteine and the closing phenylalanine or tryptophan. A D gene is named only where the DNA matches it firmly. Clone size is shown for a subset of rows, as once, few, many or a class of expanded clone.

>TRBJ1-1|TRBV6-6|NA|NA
CATTEYSPVGSTEAFF
TGTGCCACCACCGAGTACAGCCCTGTAGGCAGCACTGAAGCTTTCTTT
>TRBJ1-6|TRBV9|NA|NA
CASSFAGAGSGSPLHF
TGTGCCAGCAGCTTCGCGGGGGCCGGGTCTGGTTCACCCCTCCACTTT
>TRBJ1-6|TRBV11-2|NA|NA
CASSARVDSPLHF
TGTGCCAGCAGCGCCAGGGTGGACTCACCCCTCCACTTT
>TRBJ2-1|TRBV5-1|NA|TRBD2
CASSLDLAGAYNEQFF
TGCGCCAGCAGCTTAGATCTGGCGGGGGCCTACAATGAGCAGTTCTTC
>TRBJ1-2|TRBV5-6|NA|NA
CASSLSQQIPNYGYTF
TGTGCCAGCAGCTTGTCTCAACAGATACCAAACTATGGCTACACCTTC
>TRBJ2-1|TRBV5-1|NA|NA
CASSAGLWSRIDEQFF
TGCGCCAGCAGCGCCGGACTATGGAGCAGGATCGATGAGCAGTTCTTC
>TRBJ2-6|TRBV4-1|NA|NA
CASSQDRGASGANVLTF
TGCGCCAGCAGCCAGGATCGGGGGGCCTCTGGGGCCAACGTCCTGACTTTC
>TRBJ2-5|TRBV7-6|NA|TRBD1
CASSLAFGTEKETQYF
TGTGCCAGCAGCTTAGCTTTCGGGACAGAAAAAGAGACCCAGTACTTC
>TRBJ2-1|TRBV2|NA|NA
CASSSTEAYNEQFF
TGTGCCAGCAGTTCGACAGAGGCCTACAATGAGCAGTTCTTC
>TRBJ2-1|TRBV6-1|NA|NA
CASTSDLGGYNEQFF
TGTGCCAGCACCTCGGATCTTGGGGGGTACAATGAGCAGTTCTTC
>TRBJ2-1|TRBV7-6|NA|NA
CASSLVNNEQFF
TGTGCCAGCAGCTTAGTTAACAATGAGCAGTTCTTC
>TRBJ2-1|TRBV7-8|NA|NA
CASSLVTWSEQFF
TGTGCCAGCAGCTTAGTGACGTGGAGTGAGCAGTTCTTC
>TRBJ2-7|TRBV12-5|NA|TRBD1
CASSGGLEQYF
TGTGCTAGTTCAGGGGGCCTCGAGCAGTACTTC
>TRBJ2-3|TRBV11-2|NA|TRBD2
CASSSGLAGGRGDTQYF
TGTGCCAGCAGCTCCGGACTAGCGGGGGGACGGGGAGATACGCAGTATTTT
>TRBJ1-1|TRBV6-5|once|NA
CASSSGHLNTEAFF
TGTGCCAGCAGTTCGGGACACCTGAACACTGAAGCTTTCTTT
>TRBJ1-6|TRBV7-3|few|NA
CASSHTNSPLHF
TGTGCCAGCAGCCACACAAATTCACCCCTCCACTTT
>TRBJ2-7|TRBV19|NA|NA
CASIRGTRHEQYF
TGTGCCAGTATTAGGGGAACGAGACACGAGCAGTACTTC
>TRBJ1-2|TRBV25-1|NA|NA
CASTLSGTNKGTNYGYTF
TGTGCCAGCACTCTGTCCGGGACAAATAAAGGAACCAACTATGGCTACACCTTC
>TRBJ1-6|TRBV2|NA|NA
CASTLWDTNSPLHF
TGTGCCAGCACCTTATGGGACACTAATTCACCCCTCCACTTT
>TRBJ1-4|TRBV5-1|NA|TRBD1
CASSPRTGVGELFF
TGCGCCAGCAGCCCCCGGACAGGGGTAGGGGAACTGTTTTTT
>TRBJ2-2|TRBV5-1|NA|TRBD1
CASSPGQGGGELFF
TGCGCCAGCAGCCCCGGACAGGGGGGTGGGGAGCTGTTTTTT
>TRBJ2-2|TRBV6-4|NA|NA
CASSAGPSTGELFF
TGTGCCAGCAGTGCTGGTCCCAGCACCGGGGAGCTGTTTTTT
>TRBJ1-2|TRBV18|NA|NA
CASSREAAYGYTF
TGTGCCAGCTCACGAGAGGCCGCCTATGGCTACACCTTC
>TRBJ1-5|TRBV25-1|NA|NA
CASSDRFNQPQHF
TGTGCCAGCAGTGATAGATTTAATCAGCCCCAGCATTTT
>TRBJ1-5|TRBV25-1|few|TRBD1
CASSPARGLVPQHF
TGTGCCAGCAGCCCAGCCAGGGGGCTTGTGCCCCAGCATTTT
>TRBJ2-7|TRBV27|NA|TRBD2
CASSGTGGGACEQYF
TGTGCCAGCAGTGGGACGGGCGGGGGGGCGTGCGAGCAGTACTTC
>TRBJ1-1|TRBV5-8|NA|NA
CASSDWQGNTEAFF
TGTGCCAGCAGTGATTGGCAGGGGAACACTGAAGCTTTCTTT